The 29 T cell receptor beta chains below all came from one sample that was sequenced in a study of cytomegalovirus exposure and HLA in healthy donors. PCR primers comprised 60 Vbeta and 13 Jbeta primers. The method was immunoSEQ multiplex PCR; TCRdb's version includes in-frame clones alone and lacks a portion of them. This table holds roughly 110,000 clones, about 70% found once. The sequencing sample was made of PBMCs. All receptors derive from a woman under 40 in good health and CMV-seronegative.

The chain links TRBV29-1 to TRBJ1-2; a possible D gene is TRBD1 (6 bases). Germline CDR1 SQVTM, CDR2 ANQGSEA. The length of the CDR3 is 13 residues. Trimming removed 2 bases from V and 4 bases from J, with 11 bases in between. CDR3 nucleotide sequence: TGCAGCGTTGAATCTACACAGGGCTATGGCTACACCTTC. Translating gives CSVESTQGYGYTF.

The chain is built from TRBV4-1 and TRBJ1-1; D unclear. The V gene lost 1 base and the J gene lost 8 bases, with 17 bases spanning the gap. From germline, CDR1 is MGHRA and CDR2 YSYEKL. The CDR3 runs to 15 residues. The CDR3 DNA is TGCGCCAGCAGCCAAGGGGGAGGGCGGTTGGGGGAAGCTTTCTTT. Its translation: CASSQGGGRLGEAFF.

This rearrangement joins TRBV5-1 to TRBJ2-7; 7 bases are a match to TRBD1. Trimming cost V 4 bases and J 1 base; bases outside gene matches: 5. Germline CDR1 and CDR2: SGHRS and YFSETQ. The CDR3 covers 14 residues. The CDR3 loop is CASSLWDSSYEQYF. In DNA, the CDR3 is TGCGCCAGCAGCCTCTGGGACAGTTCCTACGAGCAGTACTTC.

The rearrangement links TRBV5-6 to TRBJ1-2, with D perhaps TRBD1 (6 bases). Germline lookup yields CDR1 SGHDT and CDR2 YYEEEE. The CDR3 sequence is 16 residues long. V was trimmed by 4 bases and J by 6 bases, leaving 22 bases between them. As DNA, the CDR3 is TGTGCCAGCAGCCCCATTGGGGTCAGGGGCGGTAATGGCTACACCTTC. Translating gives CASSPIGVRGGNGYTF.

The chain links TRBV30 to TRBJ2-1; 14 bases fit TRBD2. Germline assignment: CDR1 GTSNPN and CDR2 SVGIG (reference sequence). This CDR3 spans 14 amino acids. V dropped 3 bases and J dropped 9; count of bases not matched to a gene: 4. The CDR3 nucleotides are TGTGCCTGGAGGTCCGGGACTAGCGGGAGTGAGCAGTTCTTC. Its translation: CAWRSGTSGSEQFF.

The chain recombines TRBV19 with TRBJ2-3; TRBD2 aligns across 7 bases. CDR3 length: 17 residues. The germline gives CDR1 LNHDA, CDR2 SQIVND (reference sequence). V lost 0 bases, J lost 7 bases, and 13 bases stayed unmatched. CDR3 sequence reads: CASSIDPLAVGVNTQYF. The CDR3 DNA sequence: TGTGCCAGTAGTATAGATCCCCTAGCGGTGGGGGTGAATACGCAGTATTTT.

This rearrangement joins TRBV6-5 to TRBJ1-1; D is ambiguous. CDR3 length equals 14 residues. V lost 6 bases and J lost 0, with 11 bases in between. From germline, CDR1 is MNHEY and CDR2 SVGAGI. This chain's CDR3 is CASRTALMNTEAFF. The CDR3 coding sequence is TGTGCCAGCAGAACAGCCTTAATGAACACTGAAGCTTTCTTT.

The rearrangement links TRBV29-1 to TRBJ1-5; possible D gene TRBD1, 6 bases. CDR1 is SQVTM and CDR2 is ANQGSEA in the germline V gene. Between the trimmed V and J ends, which lost 6 bases and 3 bases, there was a span of 21 bases. The CDR3 is made up of 16 amino acids. CDR3 sequence: CSVSIGGALVNQPQHF. For the CDR3, the DNA is TGCAGCGTCTCAATCGGGGGGGCACTTGTCAATCAGCCCCAGCATTTT.

The chain is built from TRBV30 and TRBJ1-5, with D possibly TRBD1 on 6 matching bases. The V end was cut by 2 bases, the J end by 1 base, with 12 bases between. The CDR3 contains 15 residues. Germline V gene lookup returns CDR1 GTSNPN and CDR2 SVGIG (reference sequence). The CDR3 protein is CAWSPGTLSNQPQHF. DNA for the CDR3: TGTGCCTGGAGTCCCGGGACATTGAGCAATCAGCCCCAGCATTTT.

The rearrangement links TRBV5-1 to TRBJ2-1; 10 positions agree with TRBD2. The germline V gene encodes CDR1 SGHRS and CDR2 YFSETQ. The CDR3 covers 16 residues. Trimming removed 1 base from V and 7 bases from J; junction bases left unmatched: 8. The CDR3 region is CASSLFTSGTLNEQFF. CDR3 in DNA: TGCGCCAGCAGCTTGTTTACTAGCGGGACCCTAAATGAGCAGTTCTTC.

The sample holds a few counts of this clone. The chain is built from TRBV7-9 and TRBJ1-1, with D unresolved. V was clipped by 3 bases and J by 8 bases, with 16 bases between them. The CDR3 has 14 amino acids. Germline-derived CDR1 and CDR2 are SEHNR and FQNEAQ (reference sequence). The CDR3 spells CASSFEYGGKEAFF. For the CDR3, the DNA is TGTGCCAGCAGCTTTGAATATGGCGGCAAGGAAGCTTTCTTT.

This clone is a singleton in its sample. The chain is built from TRBV29-1 and TRBJ1-1; TRBD1 might be the D (5 bases). Trimming removed 4 bases at V and 3 bases at J, with 12 bases between. The germline V gene encodes CDR1 SQVTM and CDR2 ANQGSEA. The CDR3 runs 13 residues. For the CDR3, the DNA is TGCAGCGTTGTCGTGACAGAACACACTGAAGCTTTCTTT. Protein product: CSVVVTEHTEAFF.

The CDR3 protein is CATSRYGQNEKLFF. As DNA, the CDR3 is TGTGCCACCAGCAGATATGGACAGAATGAAAAACTGTTTTTT. This chain links TRBV15 with TRBJ1-4, with D possibly being TRBD1 (6 bases). CDR3 length: 14 residues. V was trimmed by 2 bases and J by 5 bases, leaving 9 bases between them. CDR1 and CDR2 (germline): LNHNV, YYDKDF (reference sequence).

V and J are TRBV5-4 and TRBJ1-2, with 8 bases lining up with TRBD1. The CDR3 has 13 amino acids. V shed 1 base, J shed 6 bases, and the junction held 2 bases outside the gene matches. CDR1 SGHNT and CDR2 YYREEE come from the germline V gene (reference sequence). The CDR3 bases are TGTGCCAGCAGCTTGACAGGGGGGGATGGCTACACCTTC. Amino acid sequence: CASSLTGGDGYTF.

This chain links TRBV29-1 with TRBJ1-2; perhaps TRBD1 as D (6 bases). The germline CDR1 and CDR2 sequences are SQVTM and ANQGSEA. V dropped 4 bases and J dropped 5 bases, with 11 bases sitting between them. The CDR3 sequence is 12 residues long. CDR3 loop: CSVAGDRYGYTF. CDR3 coding DNA: TGCAGCGTTGCAGGGGATAGGTATGGCTACACCTTC.

V usage is TRBV30 and J usage is TRBJ1-2, with 8 bases aligning to TRBD1. From germline, CDR1 is GTSNPN and CDR2 SVGIG (reference sequence). V was pared by 2 bases and J by 13 bases, with 6 bases of the junction left unmatched. The CDR3 has 11 residues. The CDR3, as DNA: TGTGCCTGGAGTCCCACAGGGGGGATCACCTTC. Its translation is CAWSPTGGITF. Complete variable domain (other parts from reference TRBV30 and TRBJ1-2): SQTIHQWPATLVQPVGSPLSLECTVEGTSNPNLYWYRQAAGRGLQLLFYSVGIGQISSEVPQNLSASRPQDRQFILSSKKLLLSDSGFYLCAWSPTGGITFGSGTRLTVV.

The J gene is TRBJ1-6, the V gene TRBV4-3, with a weak D call TRBD1 (5 bases). This CDR3 is built from 16 residues. Trimming left V 1 base short and J 7 bases short, with 14 bases between. Germline CDR1 and CDR2: LGHNA and YSLEER. The CDR3 DNA reads as TGCGCCAGCAGCCAAGGAACTGCGGGGCCGAATTCACCCCTCCACTTT. Its translation: CASSQGTAGPNSPLHF.

CDR3: CASSLERGGSYEQYF. As DNA, the CDR3 is TGTGCCAGCAGCTTAGAACGCGGCGGATCCTACGAGCAGTACTTC. This chain links TRBV7-9 with TRBJ2-7; D ambiguous. This CDR3 has 15 residues. In germline, CDR1 is SEHNR, CDR2 FQNEAQ (reference sequence). V was shortened by 1 base and J by 1 base, with 11 bases between the two germline ends.

The genes are TRBV30 and TRBJ2-5; the D is unclear. Looked up from germline, CDR1 is GTSNPN and CDR2 is SVGIG (reference sequence). V lost 0 bases, J lost 5 bases, and 13 bases lay in between. The CDR3 length is 14 residues. The CDR3 bases are TGTGCCTGGAGTGTACTGAACCATCGGGAGACCCAGTACTTC. Protein product: CAWSVLNHRETQYF. Supplemented by reference TRBV30 and TRBJ2-5, the full variable domain reads SQTIHQWPATLVQPVGSPLSLECTVEGTSNPNLYWYRQAAGRGLQLLFYSVGIGQISSEVPQNLSASRPQDRQFILSSKKLLLSDSGFYLCAWSVLNHRETQYFGPGTRLLVL.

The CDR3 is CASSSHYEQYF. CDR3 sequence (DNA): TGTGCCAGCAGCTCCCACTACGAGCAGTACTTC. The rearrangement uses TRBV7-6 and TRBJ2-7; D is undetermined. V lost 4 bases, J lost 3 bases, and 4 bases lay in between. CDR1 is SGHVS and CDR2 is FNYEAQ in the germline V gene. The CDR3 spans 11 residues.

The rearrangement uses TRBV6-5 and TRBJ1-1; TRBD1 aligns across 10 bases. V shed 8 bases and J 11 bases; nucleotides not matched to a gene: 5. CDR3 length equals 11 residues. The germline gives CDR1 MNHEY, CDR2 SVGAGI. CDR3 in amino acids: CASVDRGSAFF. CDR3 bases: TGTGCCAGCGTGGACAGGGGGAGTGCTTTCTTT.

The V call is TRBV7-8, the J call TRBJ1-6, with D uncertain. The CDR3 loop spans 16 amino acids. Germline V gene data show CDR1 as SGHVS and CDR2 as FQNEAQ. V lost 5 bases, J lost 0 bases, and 11 bases lay in between. Here the CDR3 DNA reads TGTGCCAGCAGCACACCCGGGAGCTCCTATAATTCACCCCTCCACTTT. Translation: CASSTPGSSYNSPLHF.

Comment on this clone: The same CDR3 can be traced to other DNA sequences in this sample. This chain links TRBV5-4 with TRBJ2-3; 11 nucleotides agree with TRBD2. Germline lookup yields CDR1 SGHNT and CDR2 YYREEE (reference sequence). V was clipped by 2 bases and J by 3 bases; unmatched bases: 2. The CDR3 is 15 residues long. The DNA for the CDR3 is TGTGCCAGCAGCTTTGGGACTAGCGGAACAGATACGCAGTATTTT. Amino acid sequence: CASSFGTSGTDTQYF.

The table lists this clone with a count of one. For the CDR3, the DNA is TGTGCCAGTAGTATGTCAGTCCACGAGCAGTACTTC. This encodes CASSMSVHEQYF. The chain carries TRBV19 and TRBJ2-7; no clear D gene. CDR1 and CDR2 from the germline V gene are LNHDA and SQIVND (reference sequence). Trimming took off 3 bases at V and 5 bases at J, with 8 bases between the two ends. This CDR3 comprises 12 residues.

V is TRBV5-1 and J is TRBJ1-1; no clear D gene. Trimming took 1 base from V and 0 from J, leaving 7 bases between them. Per the germline V gene, CDR1 is SGHRS and CDR2 is YFSETQ. This CDR3 is built from 14 residues. The DNA of the CDR3 is TGCGCCAGCAGCTTGTACAGCATGAACACTGAAGCTTTCTTT. It yields the protein CASSLYSMNTEAFF.

The table lists this clone with a count of one. V is TRBV5-1 and J is TRBJ2-5; 9 bases line up with TRBD2. Germline CDR1 SGHRS, CDR2 YFSETQ. The length of the CDR3 is 16 residues. J was trimmed by 5 bases and V by 4 bases; bases with no gene match: 12. Written as DNA, the CDR3 is TGCGCCAGCAGCATAGGTGGGGCTAGCGGGGCCGAGACCCAGTACTTC. Encoded protein: CASSIGGASGAETQYF.

A single count supports this clone. The V call is TRBV6-5, the J call TRBJ1-2; D possibly corresponds to TRBD1 (6 bases). The CDR3 has 12 residues. Deletions cut 5 bases from V and 7 bases from J, with 11 bases between. Germline CDR1 is MNHEY and CDR2 is SVGAGI. CDR3 protein: CASSPRGAGYTF. CDR3 coding DNA: TGTGCCAGCAGTCCCCGGGGGGCTGGCTACACCTTC.

This clone was detected only a few times. V usage is TRBV25-1 and J usage is TRBJ1-1; D uncertain. This CDR3 spans 11 amino acids. Germline V gene lookup returns CDR1 MGHDK and CDR2 SYGVNS. Trimming left V 3 bases short and J 7 bases short, with 6 bases between. The CDR3 spells CASSDAYEAFF. The CDR3 nucleotides read TGTGCCAGCAGTGATGCCTATGAAGCTTTCTTT.

The chain couples TRBV29-1 to TRBJ1-2, with unresolved D. The V gene lost 3 bases and the J gene lost 0 bases, with 5 bases spanning the gap. Germline CDR1 reads SQVTM; CDR2 reads ANQGSEA. This CDR3 contains 12 residues. CDR3: CSVEAPNYGYTF. CDR3 bases: TGCAGCGTTGAGGCCCCTAACTATGGCTACACCTTC.